These T cell receptor beta chains were read from a single sample in a study of T cell responses to AZD1222 COVID-19 vaccine. The repertoire was sequenced with immunoSEQ multiplex PCR; TCRdb's copy has only in-frame clones and lacks some. Counted here are under 110,000 clones, 90% occurring once; the ten biggest clones make up 6.5% to 10%. Sequenced here: peripheral blood, sampled 28 days after the second AZD1222 dose. These TCRs come from an adult who received the AZD1222 COVID-19 vaccine. Both conserved end residues are part of each CDR3. A D gene is named only where the DNA matches it firmly. Some rows have no size entry. The others give once, few or many, or a class for an expanded clone.

cdr3_aa cdr3_nt j_call d_call clone_size v_call
CASSRDGSSYEQYF TGCGCCAGCAGCCGGGACGGTAGCTCCTACGAGCAGTACTTC TRBJ2-7 - - TRBV4-1
CASSQGQANGYTF TGTGCCAGCAGTCAGGGACAGGCAAATGGCTACACCTTC TRBJ1-2 TRBD1 - TRBV3-1/TRBV3-2
CATSNPEAPYQETQYF TGTGCCACCTCTAACCCCGAGGCGCCGTACCAAGAGACCCAGTACTTC TRBJ2-5 - - TRBV10-3
CASTIPPGQRNEQFF TGTGCCAGCACTATCCCCCCGGGACAACGAAATGAGCAGTTCTTC TRBJ2-1 - - TRBV7-2
CASSQGSQDQPQHF TGTGCCAGCAGTCAAGGCAGTCAGGATCAGCCCCAGCATTTT TRBJ1-5 - - TRBV6-2/TRBV6-3
CASSLDRTNTEAFF TGCGCCAGCAGCTTGGACAGAACGAACACTGAAGCTTTCTTT TRBJ1-1 - - TRBV5-1
CASSVVQGAWSEQFF TGTGCCAGCAGCGTAGTTCAGGGGGCGTGGAGTGAGCAGTTCTTC TRBJ2-1 TRBD1 - TRBV9
CASSLDGRGNTEAFF TGTGCCAGCAGCTTAGACGGACGGGGGAACACTGAAGCTTTCTTT TRBJ1-1 - - TRBV7-9
CATGPSGNTIYF TGTGCCACCGGGCCCTCTGGAAACACCATATATTTT TRBJ1-3 - - TRBV18
CASSTRTWVNTEAFF TGTGCCAGCAGTACCCGGACATGGGTGAACACTGAAGCTTTCTTT TRBJ1-1 - - TRBV28
CASSQVVTGTEAFF TGTGCCAGCAGCCAAGTGGTTACGGGTACTGAAGCTTTCTTT TRBJ1-1 - - TRBV3-1/TRBV3-2
CASSEDSLYSYEQYF TGTGCCAGCAGTGAAGACAGCTTGTACTCCTACGAGCAGTACTTC TRBJ2-7 - - TRBV2
CASSPGRTGLYEQYF TGTGCCAGCAGCCCCGGACGAACCGGCTTGTACGAGCAGTACTTC TRBJ2-7 - - TRBV6-5
CASSLDWGANEQFF TGTGCCAGCAGCTTAGATTGGGGGGCCAATGAGCAGTTCTTC TRBJ2-1 - - TRBV7-2
CASSLGYEQYF TGCGCCAGCAGCTTGGGGTACGAGCAGTACTTC TRBJ2-7 - - TRBV5-1
CASSFSGDGSNEKLFF TGTGCCAGCAGCTTCTCGGGGGACGGAAGTAATGAAAAACTGTTTTTT TRBJ1-4 - - TRBV11-3
CASPYLDRVNTEAFF TGTGCCAGTCCATACTTGGACAGGGTGAACACTGAAGCTTTCTTT TRBJ1-1 TRBD1 - TRBV7-9
CASSYGQNTEAFF TGTGCCAGCAGTTACGGCCAGAACACTGAAGCTTTCTTT TRBJ1-1 - - TRBV6-5
CASSRAGGSGGELFF TGTGCCAGCAGCCGAGCGGGGGGCAGTGGCGGGGAGCTGTTTTTT TRBJ2-2 TRBD2 - TRBV11-1
CASSPRRTGGVYGYTF TGTGCCAGTAGTCCAAGGAGGACAGGGGGCGTCTATGGCTACACCTTC TRBJ1-2 TRBD1 - TRBV19
CASSLPPQGGYTF TGTGCCAGCAGCTTACCCCCCCAGGGAGGCTACACCTTC TRBJ1-2 - - TRBV11-2
CASSAGTGFHEQYF TGTGCCAGCAGCGCCGGGACAGGGTTTCACGAGCAGTACTTC TRBJ2-7 TRBD1 once TRBV7-9
CASSSTGTATNEKLFF TGCGCCAGCAGCTCTACAGGGACGGCAACTAATGAAAAACTGTTTTTT TRBJ1-4 - - TRBV5-1
CASSSGRNYGYTF TGTGCCAGCAGCTCCGGACGGAACTATGGCTACACCTTC TRBJ1-2 - - TRBV5-4
CATSRDLGAGANVLTF TGTGCCACCAGCAGAGATCTAGGGGCTGGGGCCAACGTCCTGACTTTC TRBJ2-6 - - TRBV15
CASRPGTGINYGYTF TGTGCCAGTAGACCCGGGACAGGGATTAACTATGGCTACACCTTC TRBJ1-2 TRBD1 - TRBV19
CASSPTGGETQYF TGTGCCAGCTCACCGACAGGGGGGGAGACCCAGTACTTC TRBJ2-5 TRBD1 - TRBV18
CASSPSGGSRDTQYF TGTGCCAGCAGCCCCTCGGGGGGGAGTCGAGATACGCAGTATTTT TRBJ2-3 TRBD2 - TRBV5-4
CASSHRDLGAPNEKLFF TGTGCCAGCAGCCATCGGGACCTTGGGGCCCCCAATGAAAAACTGTTTTTT TRBJ1-4 - - TRBV3-1/TRBV3-2
CASSPGGAHTDTQYF TGTGCCAGCAGCCCCGGTGGGGCCCACACAGATACGCAGTATTTT TRBJ2-3 - - TRBV4-2
CASSHFGGPHEQYF TGTGCCAGCAGCCACTTCGGGGGGCCCCACGAGCAGTACTTC TRBJ2-7 - - TRBV3-1/TRBV3-2
CASSLEAGRNGYTF TGTGCCAGCAGCTTAGAGGCAGGGAGGAATGGCTACACCTTC TRBJ1-2 - - TRBV11-3
CASSLGTGILNTEAFF TGTGCCAGCAGCTTAGGGACAGGGATCTTGAACACTGAAGCTTTCTTT TRBJ1-1 TRBD1 - TRBV7-9
CASSQGGGNEQFF TGTGCTAGCAGCCAAGGCGGGGGGAATGAGCAGTTCTTC TRBJ2-1 TRBD2 - TRBV7-7
CASSADPGGDTQYF TGTGCCAGCAGCGCCGATCCAGGGGGGGATACGCAGTATTTT TRBJ2-3 - - TRBV7-2
CASSNSLGSYEQYF TGTGCCAGCAGCAACTCCCTGGGGTCCTACGAGCAGTACTTC TRBJ2-7 - - TRBV9
CASSYEADGYEQYF TGTGCCAGCAGTTACGAGGCCGATGGCTACGAGCAGTACTTC TRBJ2-7 - - TRBV6-2/TRBV6-3
CASSYSGDDGNTIYF TGTGCCAGCAGTTACTCCGGGGATGATGGAAACACCATATATTTT TRBJ1-3 - - TRBV6-5
CASSLMGRVGETQYF TGTGCCAGCAGCTTAATGGGCAGGGTCGGCGAGACCCAGTACTTC TRBJ2-5 - - TRBV7-9
CASSHQRGVKNIQYF TGCGCCAGCAGCCACCAGCGGGGGGTCAAAAACATTCAGTACTTC TRBJ2-4 TRBD2 once TRBV4-3
CASSLQQGNNEQFF TGCGCCAGCAGCTTGCAACAGGGTAACAATGAGCAGTTCTTC TRBJ2-1 - - TRBV5-1
CASSFEGLNTEAFF TGTGCCAGCAGCTTTGAAGGGTTGAACACTGAAGCTTTCTTT TRBJ1-1 - - TRBV5-8
CASSQGLWETQYF TGTGCCAGCAGTCAGGGACTCTGGGAGACCCAGTACTTC TRBJ2-5 - - TRBV2
CASSYSGVGAYEQYF TGTGCCAGCAGTTACTCAGGGGTAGGGGCCTACGAGCAGTACTTC TRBJ2-7 - - TRBV6-5
CASSHKPRTRQETQYF TGTGCCAGCAGCCACAAACCCCGGACTAGACAAGAGACCCAGTACTTC TRBJ2-5 TRBD2 - TRBV3-1/TRBV3-2
CASSVRGLNEQFF TGTGCCAGCAGCGTCCGGGGCCTCAATGAGCAGTTCTTC TRBJ2-1 - - TRBV7-3
CASSPRFTGELFF TGTGCCAGCAGTCCAAGGTTCACCGGGGAGCTGTTTTTT TRBJ2-2 - few TRBV6-5
CASSGREGPNEKLFF TGTGCCAGCAGCGGACGAGAGGGCCCTAATGAAAAACTGTTTTTT TRBJ1-4 - - TRBV7-2
CASRSGTSIQDTQYF TGTGCCAGCAGGTCCGGGACTAGCATACAAGATACGCAGTATTTT TRBJ2-3 TRBD2 - TRBV27
CSVSRDRQSYEQYF TGCAGCGTTAGCCGGGACAGGCAAAGCTACGAGCAGTACTTC TRBJ2-7 TRBD1 - TRBV29-1
CAWREDSVGDNEQFF TGTGCCTGGAGGGAGGACAGCGTGGGGGACAATGAGCAGTTCTTC TRBJ2-1 - - TRBV30
CASSVGIDTSNYGYTF TGTGCCAGCAGCGTAGGTATCGACACTTCTAACTATGGCTACACCTTC TRBJ1-2 - - TRBV9
CASSQSPPLGYSNQPQHF TGCGCCAGCAGCCAATCCCCCCCTTTAGGGTATAGCAATCAGCCCCAGCATTTT TRBJ1-5 - - TRBV4-1
CASRGGYNEQFF TGTGCCAGCAGGGGGGGTTACAATGAGCAGTTCTTC TRBJ2-1 - - TRBV2
CASRPSGGPNAYEQYF TGTGCCAGTAGGCCCTCAGGGGGCCCAAACGCATACGAGCAGTACTTC TRBJ2-7 TRBD1 - TRBV19